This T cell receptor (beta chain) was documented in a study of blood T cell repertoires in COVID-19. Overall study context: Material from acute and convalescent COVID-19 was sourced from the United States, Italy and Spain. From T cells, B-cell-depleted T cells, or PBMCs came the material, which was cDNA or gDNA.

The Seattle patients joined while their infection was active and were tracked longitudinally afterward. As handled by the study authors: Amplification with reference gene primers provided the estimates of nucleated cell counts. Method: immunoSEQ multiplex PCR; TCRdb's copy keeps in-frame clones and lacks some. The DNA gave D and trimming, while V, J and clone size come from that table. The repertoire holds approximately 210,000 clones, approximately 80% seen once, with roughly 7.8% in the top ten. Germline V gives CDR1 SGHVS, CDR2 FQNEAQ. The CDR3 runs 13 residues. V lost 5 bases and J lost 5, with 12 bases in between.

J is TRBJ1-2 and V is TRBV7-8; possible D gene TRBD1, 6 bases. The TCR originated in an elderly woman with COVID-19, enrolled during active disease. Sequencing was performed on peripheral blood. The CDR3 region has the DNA TGTGCCAGCAGCGGTGGGACACAATATGGCTACACCTTC. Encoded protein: CASSGGTQYGYTF.